This T cell receptor beta chain derives from a study of spatial heterogeneity in lung cancer. Every TCR cDNA molecule carried a tag that served as a unique molecular identifier. TCRdb independently ran MiXCR on the 5' RACE reads; one entry per CDR3 protein. The sample has under 10,000 distinct CDR3 sequences, roughly 5.9% seen once. Whole-study results and caveats: In blood, ubiquitous expanded tumor TCRs appeared more at resection than follow-up.

Trimming left V 3 bases short and J 2 bases short, with 11 bases between. The CDR3 is 14 residues long. Germline lookup yields CDR1 KGHSH and CDR2 LQKENI. Time point reported: sample taken at primary tumor resection. TCRs were sequenced from unsorted whole RNA of tumor, nontumor lung or PBMC. About this clonotype: Its antigen is undetermined.

The sequence derives from a male donor with early-stage non-small cell lung cancer. J is TRBJ2-7 and V is TRBV18; D not resolved. The source was PBMCs, collected at surgery. CDR3: CASSPGLVAYEQYF. The CDR3 bases are TGTGCCAGCTCACCTGGTCTCGTAGCCTACGAGCAGTACTTC.